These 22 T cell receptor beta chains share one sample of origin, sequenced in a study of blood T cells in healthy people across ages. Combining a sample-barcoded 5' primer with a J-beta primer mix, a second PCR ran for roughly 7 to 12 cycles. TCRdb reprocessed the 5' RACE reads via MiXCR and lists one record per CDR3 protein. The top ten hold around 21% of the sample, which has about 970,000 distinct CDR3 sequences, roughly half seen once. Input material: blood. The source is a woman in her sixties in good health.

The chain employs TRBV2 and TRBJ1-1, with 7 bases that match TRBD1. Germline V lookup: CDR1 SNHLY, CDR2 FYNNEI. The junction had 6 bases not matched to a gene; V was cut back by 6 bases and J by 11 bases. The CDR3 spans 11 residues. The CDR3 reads CASRPWTGAFF. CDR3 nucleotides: TGTGCCAGCAGACCATGGACAGGCGCTTTCTTT. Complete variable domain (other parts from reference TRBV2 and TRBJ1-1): EPEVTQTPSHQVTQMGQEVILRCVPISNHLYFYWYRQILGQKVEFLVSFYNNEISEKSEIFDDQFSVERPDGSNFTLKIRSTKLEDSAMYFCASRPWTGAFFGQGTRLTVV.

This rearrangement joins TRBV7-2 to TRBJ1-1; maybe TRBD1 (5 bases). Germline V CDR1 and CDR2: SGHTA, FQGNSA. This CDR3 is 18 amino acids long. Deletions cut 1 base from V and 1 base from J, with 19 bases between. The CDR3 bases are TGTGCCAGCAGCTTAGTGGGGGTGAGGGAAACTACGAACACTGAAGCTTTCTTT. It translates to CASSLVGVRETTNTEAFF.

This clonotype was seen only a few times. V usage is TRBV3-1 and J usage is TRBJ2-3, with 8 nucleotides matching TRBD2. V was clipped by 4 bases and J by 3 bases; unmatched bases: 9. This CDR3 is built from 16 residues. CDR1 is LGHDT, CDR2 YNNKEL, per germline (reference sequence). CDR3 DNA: TGTGCCAGCAGCCCCGGACTAGCTCTTGGTACAGATACGCAGTATTTT. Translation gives CASSPGLALGTDTQYF.

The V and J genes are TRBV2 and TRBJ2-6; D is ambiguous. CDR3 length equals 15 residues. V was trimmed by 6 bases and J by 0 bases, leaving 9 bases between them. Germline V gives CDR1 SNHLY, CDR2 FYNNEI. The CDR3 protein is CASRMVSSGANVLTF. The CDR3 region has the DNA TGTGCCAGCAGGATGGTTAGCTCTGGGGCCAACGTCCTGACTTTC.

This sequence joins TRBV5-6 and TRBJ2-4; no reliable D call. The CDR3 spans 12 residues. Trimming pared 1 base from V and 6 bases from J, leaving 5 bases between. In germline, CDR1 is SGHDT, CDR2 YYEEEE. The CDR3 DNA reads TGTGCCAGCAGCTTGTACACAAACATTCAGTACTTC. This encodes CASSLYTNIQYF. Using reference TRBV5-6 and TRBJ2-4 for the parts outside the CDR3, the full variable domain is DAGVTQSPTHLIKTRGQQVTLRCSPKSGHDTVSWYQQALGQGPQFIFQYYEEEERQRGNFPDRFSGHQFPNYSSELNVNALLLGDSALYLCASSLYTNIQYFGAGTRLSVL.

The CDR3 sequence: CSVPDMWLTDTQYF. The CDR3 nucleotides read TGCAGTGTCCCGGACATGTGGCTCACAGATACGCAGTATTTT. The rearrangement uses TRBV20-1 and TRBJ2-3, with D maybe TRBD1 (5 bases). Germline loops: CDR1 DFQATT, CDR2 SNEGSKA (reference sequence). Trimming removed 7 bases from V and 2 bases from J, with 16 bases in between. This CDR3 spans 14 amino acids.

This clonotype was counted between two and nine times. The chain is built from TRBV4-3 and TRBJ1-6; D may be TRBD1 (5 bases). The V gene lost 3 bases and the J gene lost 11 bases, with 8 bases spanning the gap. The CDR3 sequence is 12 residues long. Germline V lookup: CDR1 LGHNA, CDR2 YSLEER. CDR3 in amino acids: CASSQGVAPLHF. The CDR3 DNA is TGCGCCAGCAGCCAGGGGGTGGCACCCCTCCACTTT.

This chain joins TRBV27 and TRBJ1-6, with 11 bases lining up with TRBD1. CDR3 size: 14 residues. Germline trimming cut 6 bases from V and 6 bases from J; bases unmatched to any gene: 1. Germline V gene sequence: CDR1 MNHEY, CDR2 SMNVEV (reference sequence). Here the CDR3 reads CASRGQGGNSPLHF. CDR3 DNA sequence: TGTGCCAGCAGGGGACAGGGGGGTAATTCACCCCTCCACTTT.

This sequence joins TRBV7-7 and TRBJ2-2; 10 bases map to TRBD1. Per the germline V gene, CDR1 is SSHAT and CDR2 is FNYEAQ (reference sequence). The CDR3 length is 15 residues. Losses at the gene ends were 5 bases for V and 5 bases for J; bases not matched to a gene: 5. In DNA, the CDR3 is TGTGCCAGCAGCGGGACAGGGGCCGGAACCGGGGAGCTGTTTTTT. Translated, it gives CASSGTGAGTGELFF.

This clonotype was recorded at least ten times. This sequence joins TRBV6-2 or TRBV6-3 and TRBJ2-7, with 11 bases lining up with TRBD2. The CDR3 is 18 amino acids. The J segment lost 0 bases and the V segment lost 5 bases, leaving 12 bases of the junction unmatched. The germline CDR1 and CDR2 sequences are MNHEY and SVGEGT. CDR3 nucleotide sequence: TGTGCCAGCAGTCAAACTAGCGGGAGTTTGAGTTTCTCCTACGAGCAGTACTTC. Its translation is CASSQTSGSLSFSYEQYF.

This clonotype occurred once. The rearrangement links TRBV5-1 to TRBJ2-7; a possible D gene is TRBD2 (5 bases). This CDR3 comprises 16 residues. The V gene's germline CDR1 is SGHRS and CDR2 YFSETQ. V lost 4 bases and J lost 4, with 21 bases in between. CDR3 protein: CASSPEASFEGYEQYF. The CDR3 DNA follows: TGCGCCAGCAGCCCCGAGGCTAGCTTCGAGGGTTACGAGCAGTACTTC.

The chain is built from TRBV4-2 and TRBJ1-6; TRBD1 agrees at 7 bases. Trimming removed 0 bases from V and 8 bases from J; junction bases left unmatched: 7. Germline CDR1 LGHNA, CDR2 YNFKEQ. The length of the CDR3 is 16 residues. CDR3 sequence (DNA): TGTGCCAGCAGCCAAGAACGAGGGGGCGAGGATTCACCCCTCCACTTT. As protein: CASSQERGGEDSPLHF.

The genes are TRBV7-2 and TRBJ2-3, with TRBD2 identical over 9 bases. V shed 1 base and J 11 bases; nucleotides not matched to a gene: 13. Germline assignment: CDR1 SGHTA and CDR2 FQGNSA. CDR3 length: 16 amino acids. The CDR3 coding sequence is TGTGCCAGCAGCTTAGGGGCCGGCGGGAGGGCCGGTGGGCAGTATTTT. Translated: CASSLGAGGRAGGQYF.

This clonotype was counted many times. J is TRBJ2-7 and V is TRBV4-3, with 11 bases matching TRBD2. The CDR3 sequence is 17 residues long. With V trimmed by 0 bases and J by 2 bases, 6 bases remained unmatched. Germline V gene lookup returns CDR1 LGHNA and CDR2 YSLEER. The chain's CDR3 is CASSQDVAGGTAYEQYF. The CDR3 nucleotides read TGCGCCAGCAGCCAAGACGTAGCGGGAGGGACCGCCTACGAGCAGTACTTC.

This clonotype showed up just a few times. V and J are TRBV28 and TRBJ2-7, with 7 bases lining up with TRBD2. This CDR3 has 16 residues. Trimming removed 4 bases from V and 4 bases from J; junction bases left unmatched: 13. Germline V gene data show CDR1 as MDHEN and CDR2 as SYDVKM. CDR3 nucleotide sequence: TGTGCCAGCAGTTCTTATAGGGAGGGTGAGGGGTACGAGCAGTACTTC. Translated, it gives CASSSYREGEGYEQYF.

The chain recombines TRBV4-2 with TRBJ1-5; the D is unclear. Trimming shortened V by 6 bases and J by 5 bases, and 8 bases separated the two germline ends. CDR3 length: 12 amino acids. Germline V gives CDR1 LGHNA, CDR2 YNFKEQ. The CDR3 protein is CASSQKDQPQHF. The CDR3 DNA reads TGTGCCAGCAGTCAAAAGGATCAGCCCCAGCATTTT.

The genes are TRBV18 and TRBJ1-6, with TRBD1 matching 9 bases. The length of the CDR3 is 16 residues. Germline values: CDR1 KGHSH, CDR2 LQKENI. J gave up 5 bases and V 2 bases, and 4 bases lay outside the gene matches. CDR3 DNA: TGTGCCAGCTCACCAACGACAGGGGGGAATAATTCACCCCTCCACTTT. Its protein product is CASSPTTGGNNSPLHF.

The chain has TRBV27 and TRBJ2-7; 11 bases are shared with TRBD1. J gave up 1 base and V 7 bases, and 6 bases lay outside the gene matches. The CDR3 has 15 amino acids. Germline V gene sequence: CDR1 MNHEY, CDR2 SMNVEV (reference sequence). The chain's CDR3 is CASKGQGADSYEQYF. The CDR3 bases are TGTGCCAGCAAAGGACAGGGGGCTGATTCCTACGAGCAGTACTTC.

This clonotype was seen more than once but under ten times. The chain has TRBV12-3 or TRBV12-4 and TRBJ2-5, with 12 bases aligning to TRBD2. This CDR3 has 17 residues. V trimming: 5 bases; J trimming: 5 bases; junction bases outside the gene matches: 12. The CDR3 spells CASSQRTSGKRGETQYF. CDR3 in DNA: TGTGCCAGCAGTCAAAGGACTAGCGGGAAAAGGGGGGAGACCCAGTACTTC.

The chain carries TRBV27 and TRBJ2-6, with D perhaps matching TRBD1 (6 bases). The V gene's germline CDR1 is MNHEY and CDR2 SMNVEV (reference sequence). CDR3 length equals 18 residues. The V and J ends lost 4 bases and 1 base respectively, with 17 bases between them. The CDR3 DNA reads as TGTGCCAGCAGTTCCCCGGCCAGGGGTACATCTGGGGCCAACGTCCTGACTTTC. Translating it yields CASSSPARGTSGANVLTF.

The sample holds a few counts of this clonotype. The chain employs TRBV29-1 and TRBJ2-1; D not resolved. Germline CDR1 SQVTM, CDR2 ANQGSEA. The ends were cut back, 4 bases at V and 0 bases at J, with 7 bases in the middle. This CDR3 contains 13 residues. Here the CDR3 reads CSVGRDSYNEQFF. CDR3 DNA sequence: TGCAGCGTTGGGCGCGACTCCTACAATGAGCAGTTCTTC.

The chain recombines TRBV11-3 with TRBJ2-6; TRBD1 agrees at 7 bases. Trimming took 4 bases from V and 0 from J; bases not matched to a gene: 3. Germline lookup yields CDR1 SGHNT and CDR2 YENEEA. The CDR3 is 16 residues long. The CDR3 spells CASSSGTDSGANVLTF. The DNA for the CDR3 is TGTGCCAGCAGCTCCGGGACAGACTCTGGGGCCAACGTCCTGACTTTC.